These 20 T cell receptor beta chains were sequenced from one sample in a study of blood T cells in healthy people across ages. With a J-beta primer mix and a sample-barcoded 5' primer, a second PCR ran 7 to 11 cycles. Using its own MiXCR run on the 5' RACE reads, TCRdb lists one record per CDR3 protein. Of about 620,000 distinct CDR3 sequences in the sample, under 65% are singletons; the top ten hold approximately 12%. Sequencing was carried out using blood. These receptors all stem from a woman of 80 years or more in good health.

The rearrangement uses TRBV7-2 and TRBJ2-1; 9 bases map to TRBD2. Germline V gene data show CDR1 as SGHTA and CDR2 as FQGNSA. CDR3 length: 16 amino acids. J was trimmed by 4 bases and V by 4 bases; bases with no gene match: 8. CDR3 nucleotides: TGTGCCAGCAGCTCTAGAAGCGGGGGGCTGTACAATGAGCAGTTCTTC. It translates to CASSSRSGGLYNEQFF.

This clonotype came up many times. The chain links TRBV11-2 to TRBJ2-5; TRBD1 matches 7 bases. CDR1 SGHAT and CDR2 FQNNGV come from the germline V gene. Germline trimming cut 0 bases from V and 7 bases from J; bases unmatched to any gene: 8. This CDR3 is built from 15 residues. CDR3 sequence: CASSLDGTATRTQYF. DNA of the CDR3: TGTGCCAGCAGCTTAGATGGGACAGCCACGCGGACCCAGTACTTC.

The chain links TRBV29-1 to TRBJ2-7, with a tentative D call TRBD1 (6 bases). V lost 7 bases and J 2 bases, leaving 12 bases between the germline ends. There are 12 residues in the CDR3. Germline lookup yields CDR1 SQVTM and CDR2 ANQGSEA. CDR3: CSARWGPYEQYF. The CDR3 nucleotides are TGCAGCGCTCGGTGGGGGCCCTACGAGCAGTACTTC.

This chain links TRBV2 with TRBJ1-5; TRBD1 agrees at 8 bases. This CDR3 has 14 amino acids. V lost 4 bases and J lost 5; bases outside the gene matches: 4. Germline V gene sequence: CDR1 SNHLY, CDR2 FYNNEI. The DNA for the CDR3 is TGTGCCAGCAGTGTGCAGGGGGCTCATCAGCCCCAGCATTTT. This encodes CASSVQGAHQPQHF.

This chain links TRBV2 with TRBJ2-7, with 10 bases fitting TRBD1. The CDR3 contains 20 residues. CDR1 and CDR2 from the germline V gene are SNHLY and FYNNEI. V gave up 4 bases and J gave up 2 bases; unmatched junction bases: 20. CDR3 sequence (DNA): TGTGCCAGCAGTGTACCGGGACAGGGGTCAAGGGGCCTCGAGCCCTACGAGCAGTACTTC. Translation gives CASSVPGQGSRGLEPYEQYF.

This clonotype has at least ten counts. The J gene is TRBJ2-7, the V gene TRBV28, with 9 nucleotides matching TRBD2. The CDR3 is made up of 14 amino acids. Germline CDR1 MDHEN, CDR2 SYDVKM. Losses at the gene ends were 7 bases for V and 1 base for J; bases not matched to a gene: 5. The CDR3 DNA sequence: TGTGCCAGCACCCTTAGCGGGAGATCCTACGAGCAGTACTTC. Amino acids: CASTLSGRSYEQYF.

The genes are TRBV27 and TRBJ1-2; 7 positions agree with TRBD1. The CDR3 loop spans 13 amino acids. Germline CDR1 MNHEY, CDR2 SMNVEV (reference sequence). V lost 6 bases, J lost 9 bases, and 10 bases stayed unmatched. The CDR3 DNA reads TGTGCCAGCAGCCGCGGGGACAGTACGAGCTACACCTTC. It yields the protein CASSRGDSTSYTF.

This clonotype appeared many times. This sequence joins TRBV20-1 and TRBJ2-7; TRBD2 matches 12 bases. CDR1 is DFQATT and CDR2 is SNEGSKA in the germline V gene (reference sequence). CDR3 length equals 13 residues. The V segment lost 5 bases and the J segment 3 bases; nucleotides outside the gene matches: 2. The CDR3 bases are TGCAGTGCTCCGACTAGCGGGAGCTACGAGCAGTACTTC. Translation gives CSAPTSGSYEQYF.

This clonotype came up many times. V and J are TRBV7-3 and TRBJ2-1, with D hard to call. The V and J ends lost 4 bases and 2 bases respectively, with 9 bases between them. Germline V gene lookup returns CDR1 SGHTA and CDR2 FQGTGA. CDR3 length: 14 amino acids. CDR3 nucleotides: TGTGCCAGCAGCTCGGCAGGAACCTACAATGAGCAGTTCTTC. Encoded protein: CASSSAGTYNEQFF.

This chain uses TRBV18 with TRBJ2-5; D is unresolved. Trimming shortened V by 6 bases and J by 5 bases, and 13 bases separated the two germline ends. Germline CDR1 and CDR2: KGHSH and LQKENI. This CDR3 is built from 13 residues. The CDR3 bases are TGTGCCAGCTCCCGTGGCCATGGCGAGACCCAGTACTTC. Its protein product is CASSRGHGETQYF.

This clonotype was counted once. The chain links TRBV6-2 or TRBV6-3 to TRBJ1-5, with D unresolved. V dropped 6 bases and J dropped 5 bases, with 14 bases sitting between them. The germline V gene encodes CDR1 MNHEY and CDR2 SVGEGT. This CDR3 comprises 14 residues. CDR3 sequence: CASSALQKDQPQHF. As DNA, the CDR3 is TGTGCCAGCAGCGCCCTCCAGAAGGATCAGCCCCAGCATTTT.

Comment on this clonotype: A much larger clone differs from this one at a single base, so this may be a read error. The chain combines TRBV3-1 with TRBJ2-1; D is ambiguous. The CDR3 is 14 amino acids. Germline CDR1 LGHDT, CDR2 YNNKEL (reference sequence). Trimming removed 8 bases at V and 0 bases at J, with 11 bases between. DNA of the CDR3: TGTGCCAGCCAGGTCCGAGTCTCCTACAATGAGCAGTTCTTC. Amino acids: CASQVRVSYNEQFF.

V gene TRBV29-1 combines with J gene TRBJ2-1, with TRBD1 as a possible D gene (6 bases). CDR3 length: 14 residues. Germline CDR1 and CDR2: SQVTM and ANQGSEA. The V end was cut by 6 bases, the J end by 0 bases, with 12 bases between. The CDR3 loop is CSVRDTRSYNEQFF. Written as DNA, the CDR3 is TGCAGCGTACGGGACACCCGCTCCTACAATGAGCAGTTCTTC.

The chain uses TRBV4-1 and TRBJ2-7; 9 bases line up with TRBD1. This CDR3 has 15 residues. The junction had 8 bases not matched to a gene; V was cut back by 3 bases and J by 5 bases. Germline CDR1 reads MGHRA; CDR2 reads YSYEKL. The CDR3: CASSQVTGGLNEQYF. CDR3 coding DNA: TGCGCCAGCAGCCAGGTGACAGGGGGACTAAACGAGCAGTACTTC.

This rearrangement joins TRBV5-1 to TRBJ2-1, with a weak D call TRBD2 (5 bases). V was clipped by 6 bases and J by 0 bases, with 13 bases between them. CDR1 SGHRS and CDR2 YFSETQ come from the germline V gene. This CDR3 has 15 residues. CDR3 sequence reads: CASIPTTSSYNEQFF. The CDR3 region has the DNA TGCGCCAGCATCCCGACTACGAGCTCCTACAATGAGCAGTTCTTC.

This clonotype was counted many times. The chain is built from TRBV28 and TRBJ2-1; 10 nucleotides align to TRBD2. CDR1 and CDR2 (germline): MDHEN, SYDVKM. Trimming removed 4 bases from V and 2 bases from J; junction bases left unmatched: 11. CDR3 length: 18 residues. CDR3 sequence: CASSSPSTSGRAYNEQFF. As DNA, the CDR3 is TGTGCCAGCAGTTCTCCTTCCACCAGCGGGAGGGCCTACAATGAGCAGTTCTTC.

CDR3 residues: CASSHLFDRQGGQPQHF. Here the CDR3 DNA reads TGTGCCAGCAGTCACCTTTTTGACAGACAGGGTGGGCAGCCCCAGCATTTT. The rearrangement joins TRBV27 to TRBJ1-5; 7 nucleotides agree with TRBD1. This CDR3 has 17 residues. V lost 5 bases and J lost 7; bases outside the gene matches: 17. The germline gives CDR1 MNHEY, CDR2 SMNVEV (reference sequence).

V gene TRBV5-1 combines with J gene TRBJ2-3, with 13 bases identical to TRBD2. The germline CDR1 and CDR2 sequences are SGHRS and YFSETQ. The CDR3 runs to 15 residues. V was clipped by 7 bases and J by 4 bases; unmatched bases: 6. The CDR3 region is CASQRLAGGSDTQYF. CDR3 sequence (DNA): TGCGCCAGCCAAAGACTAGCGGGGGGTTCAGATACGCAGTATTTT.

This rearrangement joins TRBV6-2 or TRBV6-3 to TRBJ1-2; TRBD1 aligns across 7 bases. V lost 6 bases and J lost 5; bases outside the gene matches: 6. Per germline, CDR1 MNHEY and CDR2 SVGEGT. The CDR3 has 13 amino acids. For the CDR3, the DNA is TGTGCCAGCAGGTCGACAGGGTCGTATGGCTACACCTTC. Translated, it gives CASRSTGSYGYTF.

The chain joins TRBV2 to TRBJ1-5, with D tentatively TRBD1 (5 bases). From germline, CDR1 is SNHLY and CDR2 FYNNEI. V lost 4 bases and J 7 bases, leaving 14 bases between the germline ends. The CDR3 loop spans 14 amino acids. The DNA for the CDR3 is TGTGCCAGCAGTGGGGGCCTCCGCGGCCAGCCCCAGCATTTT. Translating gives CASSGGLRGQPQHF.